These 24 T cell receptor beta chains originate from one sample sequenced in a study of cytomegalovirus exposure and HLA in healthy donors. The PCR had 60 Vbeta and 13 Jbeta primers. Sequencing was performed with immunoSEQ multiplex PCR; in TCRdb, only in-frame clones are kept and a portion is missing. Here the sample spans 150,000 to 200,000 clones, 68% being singletons. The source material was PBMCs. These receptors were collected from a man over 45 in good health and CMV-seronegative.

The chain recombines TRBV5-6 with TRBJ2-7, with 11 bases matching TRBD1. The V segment lost 4 bases and the J segment 2 bases; nucleotides outside the gene matches: 2. Germline assignment: CDR1 SGHDT and CDR2 YYEEEE. CDR3 size: 14 residues. CDR3: CASSAGQGAYEQYF. The CDR3 region has the DNA TGTGCCAGCAGCGCGGGACAGGGGGCCTACGAGCAGTACTTC. Full variable domain (rest looked up from reference TRBV5-6 and TRBJ2-7): DAGVTQSPTHLIKTRGQQVTLRCSPKSGHDTVSWYQQALGQGPQFIFQYYEEEERQRGNFPDRFSGHQFPNYSSELNVNALLLGDSALYLCASSAGQGAYEQYFGPGTRLTVT.

The rearrangement joins TRBV7-9 to TRBJ1-2, with D unclear. The CDR3 covers 15 residues. Per the germline V gene, CDR1 is SEHNR and CDR2 is FQNEAQ (reference sequence). Trimming pared 1 base from V and 2 bases from J, leaving 11 bases between. As DNA, the CDR3 is TGTGCCAGCAGCTTAGTGCCGGGAACGAACTATGGCTACACCTTC. Encoded protein: CASSLVPGTNYGYTF.

The chain combines TRBV5-1 with TRBJ1-2; maybe TRBD1 (5 bases). The ends were cut back, 4 bases at V and 6 bases at J, with 13 bases in the middle. This CDR3 spans 13 amino acids. Germline CDR1 and CDR2: SGHRS and YFSETQ. CDR3 amino acids: CASSLRMTDGYTF. CDR3 nucleotides: TGCGCCAGCAGCCTTCGTATGACAGATGGCTACACCTTC. The full variable domain, with the rest looked up from reference TRBV5-1 and TRBJ1-2, is KAGVTQTPRYLIKTRGQQVTLSCSPISGHRSVSWYQQTPGQGLQFLFEYFSETQRNKGNFPGRFSGRQFSNSRSEMNVSTLELGDSALYLCASSLRMTDGYTFGSGTRLTVV.

The count of this clone is one. The chain joins TRBV4-3 to TRBJ1-4, with 7 bases lining up with TRBD1. The CDR3 contains 16 residues. CDR1 and CDR2 from the germline V gene are LGHNA and YSLEER. The J segment lost 5 bases and the V segment lost 4 bases, leaving 10 bases of the junction unmatched. The CDR3 region is CASSLSGRTGNEKLFF. In nucleotides, the CDR3 is TGCGCCAGCAGCCTTTCCGGAAGGACAGGAAATGAAAAACTGTTTTTT.

The CDR3 DNA follows: TGTGCCAGCAGCCCCCAACCTTATGCTAGCGAGCAGTTCTTC. The encoded protein is CASSPQPYASEQFF. V and J are TRBV6-1 and TRBJ2-1, with D possibly TRBD2 on 5 matching bases. Germline CDR1 MNHNS, CDR2 SASEGT. V lost 6 bases and J 10 bases, leaving 19 bases between the germline ends. The CDR3 is made up of 14 amino acids.

The chain combines TRBV5-1 with TRBJ2-3; D is unclear. Trimming pared 1 base from V and 3 bases from J, leaving 12 bases between. The germline V gene has CDR1 SGHRS and CDR2 YFSETQ. The CDR3 is made up of 15 amino acids. CDR3 protein: CASSLKGLRTDTQYF. As DNA, the CDR3 is TGCGCCAGCAGCTTGAAAGGCCTCAGGACAGATACGCAGTATTTT.

This clone has just one count. This sequence joins TRBV7-9 and TRBJ2-1; 8 bases align to TRBD2. Trimming took 1 base from V and 6 from J; bases not matched to a gene: 5. Germline lookup yields CDR1 SEHNR and CDR2 FQNEAQ (reference sequence). CDR3 length: 15 amino acids. CDR3 DNA sequence: TGTGCCAGCAGCTTAGTGGTGACTAGCGCCAATGAGCAGTTCTTC. Translating gives CASSLVVTSANEQFF.

The gene calls are TRBV19 and TRBJ1-1, with TRBD1 as a possible D gene (5 bases). The germline gives CDR1 LNHDA, CDR2 SQIVND (reference sequence). The CDR3 spans 14 residues. Trimming stripped 4 bases from V and 5 bases from J, with 14 bases between. CDR3 DNA: TGTGCCAGTAGTACTGGGGGGAAATCGACTGAAGCTTTCTTT. Translation: CASSTGGKSTEAFF.

This clone came up a few times. The V call is TRBV7-2, the J call TRBJ2-1, with TRBD2 matching 8 bases. From germline, CDR1 is SGHTA and CDR2 FQGNSA. V trimming: 0 bases; J trimming: 3 bases; junction bases outside the gene matches: 1. The CDR3 has 15 residues. The CDR3 nucleotides read TGTGCCAGCAGCTTAGCACTAGCGGTCTACAATGAGCAGTTCTTC. Its translation: CASSLALAVYNEQFF.

CDR3 DNA sequence: TGTGCCAGTACTTATGCCGGGACAACGAACACCGGGGAGCTGTTTTTT. Its protein product is CASTYAGTTNTGELFF. The rearrangement links TRBV19 to TRBJ2-2; D might be TRBD1 (6 bases). The CDR3 has 16 residues. CDR1 is LNHDA and CDR2 is SQIVND in the germline V gene (reference sequence). V was cut by 7 bases and J by 0 bases, with 15 bases left in between.

This clone was recorded a few times. Here the CDR3 DNA reads TGTGCCAGCAACCTAGCCGGACTGAATAATTCACCCCTCCACTTT. This sequence encodes CASNLAGLNNSPLHF. This chain uses TRBV7-2 with TRBJ1-6, with unresolved D. The length of the CDR3 is 15 residues. CDR1 is SGHTA and CDR2 is FQGNSA in the germline V gene. V lost 7 bases to trimming and J lost 5 bases, with 15 bases between them.

As concerns this clone: The junction and the germline gene differ at one end; a read error may be behind it. This rearrangement joins TRBV5-1 to TRBJ1-6; 9 bases map to TRBD1. This CDR3 comprises 15 residues. Germline V gene sequence: CDR1 SGHRS, CDR2 YFSETQ. This chain's CDR3 is CASSLGGTGHSPLHF. In DNA form, the CDR3 reads TGCGCCAGCAGCTTGGGGGGGACAGGGCATTCTCCCCTCCACTTT.

The chain combines TRBV28 with TRBJ2-2, with a possible D match to TRBD1 (6 bases). In germline, CDR1 is MDHEN, CDR2 SYDVKM. V lost 3 bases and J lost 3, with 8 bases in between. The CDR3 totals 14 residues. CDR3 sequence: CASSFTGYTGELFF. The CDR3 nucleotides are TGTGCCAGCAGTTTTACAGGGTACACCGGGGAGCTGTTTTTT.

The rearrangement joins TRBV2 to TRBJ2-6; 8 positions match TRBD1. The CDR3 has 15 residues. CDR1 and CDR2 (germline): SNHLY, FYNNEI. V lost 7 bases to trimming and J lost 2 bases; unmatched junction nucleotides: 4. CDR3 loop: CASMQTGAGANVLTF. DNA for the CDR3: TGTGCCAGCATGCAGACAGGGGCTGGGGCCAACGTCCTGACTTTC.

The genes are TRBV6-5 and TRBJ2-2; D perhaps matches TRBD2 (5 bases). Per germline, CDR1 MNHEY and CDR2 SVGAGI. The CDR3 is made up of 15 amino acids. Trimming left V 4 bases short and J 9 bases short, with 18 bases between. In DNA, the CDR3 is TGTGCCAGCAGTTCCGATGATACTAGATCCCGGGAGCTGTTTTTT. As protein: CASSSDDTRSRELFF.

V usage is TRBV28 and J usage is TRBJ1-5; D is possibly TRBD1 (5 bases). CDR3 size: 14 residues. In germline, CDR1 is MDHEN, CDR2 SYDVKM. Trimming took off 3 bases at V and 6 bases at J, with 12 bases between the two ends. CDR3 coding DNA: TGTGCCAGCAGTTTTGGCCAGGGAGGTCAGCCCCAGCATTTT. This sequence encodes CASSFGQGGQPQHF. Variable domain in full (rest from reference TRBV28 and TRBJ1-5): DVKVTQSSRYLVKRTGEKVFLECVQDMDHENMFWYRQDPGLGLRLIYFSYDVKMKEKGDIPEGYSVSREKKERFSLILESASTNQTSMYLCASSFGQGGQPQHFGDGTRLSIL.

The chain couples TRBV10-1 to TRBJ2-5; 10 nucleotides match TRBD1. V lost 2 bases and J lost 2; bases outside the gene matches: 5. The CDR3 is 16 amino acids. CDR1 is WNHNN, CDR2 SYGVQD, per germline (reference sequence). The CDR3 loop is CASSEGTGVSQETQYF. The CDR3 DNA reads as TGCGCCAGCAGTGAGGGGACAGGGGTCTCGCAAGAGACCCAGTACTTC.

The genes are TRBV10-3 and TRBJ2-1; tentatively, D is TRBD2 (7 bases). Trimming cost V 4 bases and J 5 bases, with 12 bases left between them. Germline loops: CDR1 ENHRY, CDR2 SYGVKD. CDR3 length equals 14 residues. This chain's CDR3 is CAISVEGGDNEQFF. Written as DNA, the CDR3 is TGTGCCATCAGTGTTGAGGGGGGGGACAATGAGCAGTTCTTC.

The V and J genes are TRBV18 and TRBJ1-5; 8 positions agree with TRBD1. This CDR3 is built from 16 residues. V lost 2 bases and J lost 7; bases outside the gene matches: 10. CDR1 KGHSH and CDR2 LQKENI come from the germline V gene. The CDR3 DNA follows: TGTGCCAGCTCACCAGTATCGGACAGGGTGGGACAGCCCCAGCATTTT. Its protein is CASSPVSDRVGQPQHF.

This chain joins TRBV5-4 and TRBJ1-4, with D perhaps TRBD1 (5 bases). This CDR3 has 16 amino acids. Germline values: CDR1 SGHNT, CDR2 YYREEE (reference sequence). Trimming took off 2 bases at V and 2 bases at J, with 13 bases between the two ends. The CDR3 coding sequence is TGTGCCAGCAGCTTTGGGGGGATCGGGACTAATGAAAAACTGTTTTTT. Its translation: CASSFGGIGTNEKLFF. Variable domain in full (rest from reference TRBV5-4 and TRBJ1-4): ETGVTQSPTHLIKTRGQQVTLRCSSQSGHNTVSWYQQALGQGPQFIFQYYREEENGRGNFPPRFSGLQFPNYSSELNVNALELDDSALYLCASSFGGIGTNEKLFFGSGTQLSVL.

The V and J genes are TRBV6-1 and TRBJ1-5, with D maybe TRBD1 (5 bases). The CDR3 is 17 amino acids. V was pared by 0 bases and J by 0 bases, with 12 bases between. Germline V gives CDR1 MNHNS, CDR2 SASEGT. CDR3 nucleotides: TGTGCCAGCAGTGAAGCGAGGAACAGGCCTAGCAATCAGCCCCAGCATTTT. Protein product: CASSEARNRPSNQPQHF.

There are a few counts of this clone. The V and J genes are TRBV6-6 and TRBJ1-1; no definite D call. V lost 9 bases and J lost 1, with 9 bases in between. The CDR3 extends over 12 amino acids. CDR1 is MNHNY, CDR2 SVGAGI, per germline (reference sequence). The chain's CDR3 is CASHGRNTEAFF. Written as DNA, the CDR3 is TGTGCCAGTCACGGGAGGAACACTGAAGCTTTCTTT.

The V and J genes are TRBV9 and TRBJ1-4, with 7 bases identical to TRBD1. CDR1 and CDR2 (germline): SGDLS, YYNGEE. V was pared by 4 bases and J by 5 bases, with 8 bases of the junction left unmatched. The CDR3 is made up of 15 amino acids. CDR3 coding DNA: TGTGCCAGCAGCACACAGACAGGGATCAATGAAAAACTGTTTTTT. Protein sequence: CASSTQTGINEKLFF. The whole variable domain, remainder taken from reference TRBV9 and TRBJ1-4, is DSGVTQTPKHLITATGQRVTLRCSPRSGDLSVYWYQQSLDQGLQFLIQYYNGEERAKGNILERFSAQQFPDLHSELNLSSLELGDSALYFCASSTQTGINEKLFFGSGTQLSVL.

The rearrangement uses TRBV6-6 and TRBJ1-5, with D uncertain. The CDR3 contains 15 residues. Germline CDR1 MNHNY, CDR2 SVGAGI (reference sequence). Trimming took off 2 bases at V and 2 bases at J, with 10 bases between the two ends. The CDR3, as DNA: TGTGCCAGCAGTTACGGTAGGAGAGGCAATCAGCCCCAGCATTTT. Its translation: CASSYGRRGNQPQHF.